One sample yielded the 2 T cell receptor beta chains listed below, sequenced in a study of shared clonotypes between healthy human individuals. Clones were sequenced by immunoSEQ multiplex PCR, and TCRdb holds only the in-frame ones, with some missing. Here the sample spans more than 2 million clones, around 95% being singletons. The sequenced sample was naive CD4+ T cells sorted from blood. Subset here: CD45RA+ positively selected. The receptor source for this set is a man between 18 and 35 years old in good health.

The rearrangement joins TRBV19 to TRBJ2-5; the D gene is possibly TRBD1 (5 bases). V lost 4 bases to trimming and J lost 5 bases, with 11 bases between them. CDR1 is LNHDA and CDR2 is SQIVND in the germline V gene (reference sequence). The CDR3 runs to 13 residues. CDR3 amino acids: CASSNRPQETQYF. Here the CDR3 DNA reads TGTGCCAGTAGTAACAGGCCCCAGGAGACCCAGTACTTC.

J is TRBJ1-1 and V is TRBV29-1, with D unresolved. V lost 1 base and J 5 bases, leaving 5 bases between the germline ends. The germline CDR1 and CDR2 sequences are SQVTM and ANQGSEA. The CDR3 is 11 amino acids. CDR3 bases: TGCAGCGTTGAAGGTCGAACTGAAGCTTTCTTT. This gives the protein CSVEGRTEAFF.